A selection of T cell receptor beta chains follows, all from one sample in a study of OX40 agonist ivuxolimab in advanced cancers. Assay: immunoSEQ multiplex PCR; the TCRdb copy retains only in-frame clones and omits some. The sample includes about 74,000 clones, around 90% seen only once; the top ten take more than 4.5%. Source: CD4+ or CD8+ T cells sorted from blood, taken in a trial of the OX40 agonist ivuxolimab. These TCRs come from an adult with an advanced solid tumor such as melanoma, head and neck, liver or kidney cancer. Each CDR3 is given with its conserved first and last residue. The D gene is left open where the match is weak. A clone size is listed for some rows: how often the clone was seen (once, few, many), or a class if it is expanded.

J gene: TRBJ2-7; V gene: TRBV27; D gene: NA; clone size: NA; CDR3 protein: CASSLSLSDYPYEQYF; CDR3 DNA: TGTGCCAGCAGTTTATCACTGTCGGACTATCCCTACGAGCAGTACTTC
J gene: TRBJ1-2; V gene: TRBV6-1; D gene: NA; clone size: NA; CDR3 protein: CALGGYTF; CDR3 DNA: TGTGCCCTTGGAGGCTACACCTTC
J gene: TRBJ1-1; V gene: TRBV25-1; D gene: NA; clone size: NA; CDR3 protein: CASSVGAQNTEAFF; CDR3 DNA: TGTGCCAGCAGTGTAGGGGCGCAGAACACTGAAGCTTTCTTT
J gene: TRBJ2-1; V gene: TRBV9; D gene: NA; clone size: NA; CDR3 protein: CASSVEGTGSYNEQFF; CDR3 DNA: TGTGCCAGCAGCGTAGAGGGAACGGGCTCCTACAATGAGCAGTTCTTC
J gene: TRBJ2-5; V gene: TRBV10-3; D gene: NA; clone size: NA; CDR3 protein: CAISEGDTYQLSQETQYF; CDR3 DNA: TGTGCCATCAGTGAGGGGGACACATACCAACTATCGCAAGAGACCCAGTACTTC
J gene: TRBJ1-1; V gene: TRBV29-1; D gene: TRBD1; clone size: NA; CDR3 protein: CSLLIGTGAFF; CDR3 DNA: TGCAGTCTACTGATTGGGACAGGGGCTTTCTTT
J gene: TRBJ1-4; V gene: TRBV9; D gene: NA; clone size: NA; CDR3 protein: CASNGGTNEKLFF; CDR3 DNA: TGTGCCAGCAATGGAGGGACTAATGAAAAACTGTTTTTT
J gene: TRBJ2-7; V gene: TRBV7-7; D gene: NA; clone size: NA; CDR3 protein: CASSRDISYEQYF; CDR3 DNA: TGTGCTAGCAGCCGGGACATCTCCTACGAGCAGTACTTC
J gene: TRBJ1-2; V gene: TRBV27; D gene: NA; clone size: NA; CDR3 protein: CASSWTPDYGYTF; CDR3 DNA: TGTGCCAGCAGTTGGACACCGGACTATGGCTACACCTTC
J gene: TRBJ1-1; V gene: TRBV5-8; D gene: NA; clone size: NA; CDR3 protein: CASSLVVRDLDEAFF; CDR3 DNA: TGTGCCAGCAGCTTGGTGGTCAGGGATTTAGATGAAGCTTTCTTT
J gene: TRBJ1-5; V gene: TRBV30; D gene: NA; clone size: NA; CDR3 protein: CAWSAAPAGPQHF; CDR3 DNA: TGTGCCTGGAGTGCCGCTCCCGCGGGGCCCCAGCATTTT
J gene: TRBJ2-5; V gene: TRBV5-4; D gene: NA; clone size: NA; CDR3 protein: CASSPEEGRETQYF; CDR3 DNA: TGTGCCAGCAGTCCTGAGGAGGGTCGAGAGACCCAGTACTTC
J gene: TRBJ1-5; V gene: TRBV28; D gene: TRBD1; clone size: NA; CDR3 protein: CASSWGQTTHGNQPQHF; CDR3 DNA: TGTGCCAGCAGTTGGGGACAGACCACTCATGGCAATCAGCCCCAGCATTTT
J gene: TRBJ2-1; V gene: TRBV11-3; D gene: NA; clone size: NA; CDR3 protein: CASSFGQLGPFDEQFF; CDR3 DNA: TGTGCCAGCAGCTTCGGACAGTTGGGCCCATTCGATGAGCAGTTCTTC
J gene: TRBJ2-7; V gene: TRBV5-1; D gene: NA; clone size: NA; CDR3 protein: CASSLADEQYF; CDR3 DNA: TGCGCCAGCAGCTTGGCGGACGAGCAGTACTTC
J gene: TRBJ2-1; V gene: TRBV13; D gene: TRBD2; clone size: NA; CDR3 protein: CASSPGLGYNEQFF; CDR3 DNA: TGTGCCAGCAGCCCGGGACTAGGTTACAATGAGCAGTTCTTC
J gene: TRBJ2-2; V gene: TRBV11-2; D gene: NA; clone size: once; CDR3 protein: CASSLLTGITGELFF; CDR3 DNA: TGTGCCAGCAGCTTATTGACAGGAATAACCGGGGAGCTGTTTTTT
J gene: TRBJ1-4; V gene: TRBV28; D gene: NA; clone size: NA; CDR3 protein: CASSLGAGWNEKLFF; CDR3 DNA: TGTGCCAGCAGTTTAGGGGCAGGCTGGAATGAAAAACTGTTTTTT
J gene: TRBJ2-1; V gene: TRBV9; D gene: NA; clone size: NA; CDR3 protein: CASSVDPSYNEQFF; CDR3 DNA: TGTGCCAGCAGCGTAGACCCATCCTACAATGAGCAGTTCTTC
J gene: TRBJ2-1; V gene: TRBV5-6; D gene: NA; clone size: NA; CDR3 protein: CASSFNGAYNEQFF; CDR3 DNA: TGTGCCAGCAGCTTTAACGGGGCCTACAATGAGCAGTTCTTC
J gene: TRBJ2-6; V gene: TRBV15; D gene: NA; clone size: NA; CDR3 protein: CATSQTLGLPFTSGANVLTF; CDR3 DNA: TGTGCCACCAGCCAGACGTTAGGACTACCTTTCACCTCTGGGGCCAACGTCCTGACTTTC
J gene: TRBJ1-5; V gene: TRBV2; D gene: NA; clone size: NA; CDR3 protein: CASSDPTLDSNQPQHF; CDR3 DNA: TGTGCCAGCAGTGACCCGACACTTGATAGCAATCAGCCCCAGCATTTT
J gene: TRBJ2-7; V gene: TRBV6-5; D gene: NA; clone size: NA; CDR3 protein: CASSYFRGAREQYF; CDR3 DNA: TGTGCCAGCAGTTACTTCAGGGGTGCTCGCGAGCAGTACTTC
J gene: TRBJ2-1; V gene: TRBV4-2; D gene: TRBD2; clone size: few; CDR3 protein: CASSSGLENNEQFF; CDR3 DNA: TGTGCCAGCAGCTCGGGACTAGAGAACAATGAGCAGTTCTTC
J gene: TRBJ2-5; V gene: TRBV19; D gene: TRBD2; clone size: NA; CDR3 protein: CASSIGGSTSGRWETQYF; CDR3 DNA: TGTGCCAGTAGTATTGGGGGATCGACTAGCGGGAGGTGGGAGACCCAGTACTTC
J gene: TRBJ1-1; V gene: TRBV6-5; D gene: NA; clone size: NA; CDR3 protein: CASSYLQEAFF; CDR3 DNA: TGTGCCAGCAGTTACCTTCAAGAAGCTTTCTTT
J gene: TRBJ1-5; V gene: TRBV9; D gene: NA; clone size: NA; CDR3 protein: CASSKTFYSNQPQHF; CDR3 DNA: TGTGCCAGCTCGAAGACATTCTATAGCAATCAGCCCCAGCATTTT
J gene: TRBJ1-1; V gene: TRBV5-6; D gene: NA; clone size: NA; CDR3 protein: CASSLRAGNTEAFF; CDR3 DNA: TGTGCCAGCAGCTTGAGGGCCGGGAACACTGAAGCTTTCTTT
J gene: TRBJ2-3; V gene: TRBV29-1; D gene: TRBD2; clone size: once; CDR3 protein: CSVRGTSGSERSTDTQYF; CDR3 DNA: TGCAGCGTACGAGGGACTAGCGGGAGTGAGCGCAGCACAGATACGCAGTATTTT
J gene: TRBJ2-7; V gene: TRBV7-2; D gene: TRBD2; clone size: NA; CDR3 protein: CASSRPGTSDKEQYF; CDR3 DNA: TGTGCCAGCAGCCGACCCGGGACTAGCGATAAAGAGCAGTACTTC
J gene: TRBJ2-2; V gene: TRBV7-9; D gene: NA; clone size: once; CDR3 protein: CASSLISGELFF; CDR3 DNA: TGTGCCAGCAGCTTAATATCCGGGGAGCTGTTTTTT
J gene: TRBJ2-3; V gene: TRBV19; D gene: NA; clone size: once; CDR3 protein: CASSMRQDTDTQYF; CDR3 DNA: TGTGCCAGTAGTATGAGGCAGGACACAGATACGCAGTATTTT
J gene: TRBJ1-1; V gene: TRBV19; D gene: NA; clone size: NA; CDR3 protein: CASSIPGGSLNTEAFF; CDR3 DNA: TGTGCCAGTAGTATCCCGGGGGGGTCTTTGAACACTGAAGCTTTCTTT
J gene: TRBJ1-5; V gene: TRBV4-3; D gene: TRBD1; clone size: NA; CDR3 protein: CASSQDLNGQGGYQPQHF; CDR3 DNA: TGCGCCAGCAGCCAAGACCTCAACGGACAGGGGGGATATCAGCCCCAGCATTTT
J gene: TRBJ1-2; V gene: TRBV19; D gene: TRBD1; clone size: once; CDR3 protein: CASSPGTGFYGYTF; CDR3 DNA: TGTGCCAGTAGTCCCGGGACAGGGTTTTATGGCTACACCTTC
J gene: TRBJ2-1; V gene: TRBV27; D gene: TRBD1; clone size: NA; CDR3 protein: CASSFGTANNEQFF; CDR3 DNA: TGTGCCAGCAGTTTTGGGACAGCCAACAATGAGCAGTTCTTC
J gene: TRBJ2-2; V gene: TRBV19; D gene: TRBD2; clone size: NA; CDR3 protein: CASSLAGAGELFF; CDR3 DNA: TGTGCCAGTTCCCTAGCGGGGGCCGGGGAGCTGTTTTTT
J gene: TRBJ1-2; V gene: TRBV29-1; D gene: NA; clone size: NA; CDR3 protein: CSVEVGGANYGYTF; CDR3 DNA: TGCAGCGTTGAAGTCGGCGGAGCTAACTATGGCTACACCTTC